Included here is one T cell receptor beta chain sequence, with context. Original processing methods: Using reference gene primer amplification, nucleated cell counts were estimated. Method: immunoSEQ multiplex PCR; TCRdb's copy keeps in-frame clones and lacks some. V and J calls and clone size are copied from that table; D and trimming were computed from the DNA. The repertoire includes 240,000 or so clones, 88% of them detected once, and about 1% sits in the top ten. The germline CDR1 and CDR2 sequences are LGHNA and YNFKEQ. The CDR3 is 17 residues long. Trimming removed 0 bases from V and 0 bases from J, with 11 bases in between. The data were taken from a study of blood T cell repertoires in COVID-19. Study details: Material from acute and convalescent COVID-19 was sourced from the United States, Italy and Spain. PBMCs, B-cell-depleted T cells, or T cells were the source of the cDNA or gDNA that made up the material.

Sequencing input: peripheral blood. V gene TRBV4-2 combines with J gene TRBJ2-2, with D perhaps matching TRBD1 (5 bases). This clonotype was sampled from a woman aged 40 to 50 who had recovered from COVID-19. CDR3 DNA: TGTGCCAGCAGCCAAGATAAGGGCAGGGCGAACACCGGGGAGCTGTTTTTT. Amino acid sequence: CASSQDKGRANTGELFF.